The 6 T cell receptor beta chains below come from one sample, sequenced in a study of CD8+CD57+ T cells in acquired aplastic anemia. Genomic DNA constituted the template upon which TCR beta VDJ and CDR3 profiling was performed. TCRdb independently ran MiXCR on the reads; one entry per CDR3 protein. Altogether 400,000 to 500,000 distinct CDR3 sequences are present, roughly 68% being singletons, with the ten largest covering 4%. Input material: sorted CD4+, CD8+, or CD8+CD57+ T cells (not recorded which) from PBMCs. Source of these receptors: a human donor in good health, serving as a control.

V is TRBV25-1 and J is TRBJ1-2; the D is unclear. Trimming pared 3 bases from V and 4 bases from J, leaving 12 bases between. The germline V gene has CDR1 MGHDK and CDR2 SYGVNS. The length of the CDR3 is 14 residues. The CDR3 coding sequence is TGTGCCAGCAGTGAGGGGAGTAGGGCCTATGGCTACACCTTC. Amino acid sequence: CASSEGSRAYGYTF.

Details on this clonotype: The junction departs from germline at one end; a sequencing error may be responsible. This chain links TRBV5-1 with TRBJ2-5, with D possibly matching TRBD2 (7 bases). The CDR3 has 16 amino acids. Germline V gene sequence: CDR1 SGHRS, CDR2 YFSETQ. CDR3 in amino acids: CASSFLGGGATETQYF. CDR3 in DNA: TGTGCCAGCAGTTTCCTAGGGGGGGGAGCCACAGAGACCCAGTACTTC.

This clonotype was detected only once. Germline is not matched at one junction end, which may reflect a read error. The chain carries TRBV7-2 and TRBJ2-1; the D gene is possibly TRBD1 (6 bases). The CDR3 covers 12 residues. Germline V gene lookup returns CDR1 SGHTA and CDR2 FQGNSA. The DNA of the CDR3 is TGCGCCAGCAGCCCTCAGGGGTATGAGCAGTTCTTC. The encoded protein is CASSPQGYEQFF. Variable domain in full (rest from reference TRBV7-2 and TRBJ2-1): GAGVSQSPSNKVTEKGKDVELRCDPISGHTALYWYRQSLGQGLEFLIYFQGNSAPDKSGLPSDRFSAERTGGSVSTLTIQRTQQEDSAVYLCASSPQGYEQFFGPGTRLTVL.

This sequence joins TRBV19 and TRBJ1-3; D uncertain. V was trimmed by 5 bases and J by 2 bases, leaving 10 bases between them. This CDR3 spans 14 amino acids. In germline, CDR1 is LNHDA, CDR2 SQIVND (reference sequence). The CDR3 spells CASSPGRAGNTIYF. CDR3 coding DNA: TGTGCCAGTAGTCCCGGGAGGGCTGGAAACACCATATATTTT.

Notes on this clonotype: The missing conserved phenylalanine or tryptophan at the end of this CDR3 makes a read error likely. The V call is TRBV15, the J call TRBJ1-6; weak D call: TRBD1 (5 bases). This CDR3 spans 14 amino acids. V lost 4 bases and J 14 bases, leaving 18 bases between the germline ends. Germline CDR1 is LNHNV and CDR2 is YYDKDF (reference sequence). The CDR3 loop reads CATSIRTGESTLHL. CDR3 sequence (DNA): TGTGCCACCAGCATCCGAACAGGAGAGTCCACCCTCCACCTT.

This clonotype was seen a handful of times. The gene calls are TRBV18 and TRBJ1-1; D perhaps matches TRBD1 (5 bases). Germline CDR1 KGHSH, CDR2 LQKENI. The CDR3 spans 14 residues. The germline V and J ends were trimmed by 3 bases and 1 base, with 9 bases remaining between them. The CDR3 bases are TGTGCCAGCTCACCGGGACGGCCGAACACTGAAGCTTTCTTT. This sequence encodes CASSPGRPNTEAFF.